Given below is one T cell receptor (beta chain) in context. Its antigen has not been determined. It has no much larger one-base neighbor in the sample; base qualities were not kept. The sample contains more than one DNA sequence encoding this CDR3. This sample was taken from a study of shared clonotypes between healthy human individuals (dated by TCRdb to about 2020). Study-wide context: A few men and a couple of women, aged 18 to 49 years, made up the cohort. For each donor, CD4 naive and CD4 memory were each run on three plates, CD8 naive on two plates, and CD8 memory on one plate. Leukapheresis yielded between about 0.8 and 8.9 billion PBMCs per donor. To increase sequencing depth and limit assay-specific biases, different laboratories used diverse techniques to prepare libraries and sequence TCR repertoires. To estimate repertoire size and how much clonotype sharing occurs between individuals, the study deeply sequenced the blood TCR repertoires of roughly 5 healthy adults. What the authors observed across the whole study: Naive subsets generally had larger estimated clonotype richness than memory subsets. Because the study included only a small number of donors, the genetic and exposure-history diversity represented was limited. Rarefaction of sorted-subset datasets indicated incomplete sequencing despite the large sequencing depth. Pairwise subsampling indicated that sequencing depth was expected to affect the degree of clonotype sharing among donors. About 5% of naive CD4, around 3.5% of naive CD8, 2.3% of memory CD4, and 0.35% to 0.5% of memory CD8 clonotypes were shared across several donors. Compared with non-shared clonotypes, clonotypes shared by all four sorted-subset donors had higher generation probabilities. Sampling was restricted to blood, and TCR repertoires in tissue are likely to differ from TCR repertoires in blood.

Healthy HIV-negative adults with no recently reported acute infections or vaccinations were included as donors. Every donor was a Caucasian adult living in Nashville, Tennessee, USA. Magnetic negative selection was used to enrich CD4+ T cells, after which naive cells were positively selected on CD45RA and the negative fraction became the memory subset. Blood was obtained by leukapheresis, after which PBMCs were separated by Ficoll-Histopaque density gradient centrifugation and cryopreserved in liquid nitrogen vapor phase. Analytical flow cytometry was used to check the purity and quantity of each magnetically sorted T cell population. Genomic DNA was isolated from each sorted fraction and quantified by UV absorbance on a Nanodrop 2000c. TCR CDR3 regions were amplified from genomic DNA by multiplex PCR using the deep immunoSEQ assay. Extracted genomic DNA from each cell subset was distributed evenly across all wells of several immunoSEQ 96-well plates, and each plate was treated as a replicate. For sorted subsets, 200 to 250 ng of genomic DNA, equivalent to 30,000 or so T cell genomes, went into each replicate PCR. The purified libraries were quantified using a Qubit 3.0 fluorometer, sized with a Bioanalyzer 2100, and then quantified again using the KAPA Library Quantification kit. Every immunoSEQ 96-well plate was sequenced on a separate single-read 150-cycle Illumina NextSeq 550 flow cell. On the study's bioinformatics: Because the immunoSEQ output held only junctional sequences and lacked quality scores, the filtering could not match the filtering applied to full-length reads. Sequences were annotated with PyIR, a Python wrapper for IgBLAST v1.9, using IMGT germline references to assign V/J genes and CDR3. Reads with weak V/J assignments (E-value above 1e-6), missing CDR3, stop codons, out-of-frame junctions, or ambiguous translated residues were removed. A V3J clonotype was defined by an identical inferred V gene, J gene, and CDR3 amino acid sequence. To compute the percentage overlap between repertoires, the number of shared unique clonotypes was divided by the size of the smaller repertoire. RTK rarefaction, the Chao1 estimator, and Recon v2.1 estimates of unobserved clonotypes were used to assess repertoire richness. For all TCRbeta clonotypes obtained by the gDNA method from a few donors, generation probabilities were computed with OLGA. This is the immuneACCESS table as TCRdb keeps it, with only in-frame sequences that have V and J called. A part of the clones is gone; compared with another copy, unresolved V genes explain less than half, and the rest is unexplained. V and J calls and clone size are those listed in that table; D and trimming were worked out from the DNA. The sample table holds 2 million to 2.5 million clones, of which over 85% were seen once. 0.35% to 0.5% of the sample is taken by the ten largest.

The germline V gene encodes CDR1 SGDLS and CDR2 YYNGEE. The CDR3, cysteine through phenylalanine, is 15 amino acids long. Only the CDR3 DNA stays, 45 bases, in frame from base 1. Deletion took 2 bases off V and 1 base off J, with a span of 7 bases between the germline ends. The sequenced material came from naive CD4+ T cells from PBMCs. Reading the label with the study, this specimen's cell subset or site is: CD45RA+ positively selected. The TCR originated in a man aged 18 to 30 in good health. Some clones in this sample may be carry-over from other donors' samples. Recombination connected TRBV9 to TRBJ2-6; no D gene can be assigned with confidence. DNA sequence: TGTGCCAGCAGCGTTTTGGGGTCTGGGGCCAACGTCCTGACTTTC. This is translated as CASSVLGSGANVLTF.